Below are 19 T cell receptor beta chains sequenced from a single sample in a study of blood T cell repertoires in COVID-19. The table came from immunoSEQ multiplex PCR; TCRdb's copy has only in-frame clones and leaves some out. The table lists around 250,000 clones, 91% of them singletons. The sequenced material came from PBMCs or T cells enriched from blood (not recorded which). The receptors were sampled from a human donor in a cohort exposed to, infected with or recovered from COVID-19 (not recorded which). The donor label of this sample is uncertain.

The gene calls are TRBV19 and TRBJ2-1; D possibly corresponds to TRBD2 (7 bases). Between the trimmed V and J ends, which lost 7 bases and 2 bases, there was a span of 15 bases. This CDR3 has 15 residues. CDR1 and CDR2 (germline): LNHDA, SQIVND (reference sequence). This CDR3 reads CASMSAGATYNEQFF. The CDR3 DNA is TGTGCCAGTATGTCCGCGGGGGCTACCTACAATGAGCAGTTCTTC.

The chain is built from TRBV19 and TRBJ2-6; TRBD1 agrees at 9 bases. J gave up 4 bases and V 6 bases, and 7 bases lay outside the gene matches. CDR1 and CDR2 (germline): LNHDA, SQIVND (reference sequence). The CDR3 is 16 residues long. CDR3 amino acids: CASRTGGDPGANVLTF. CDR3 bases: TGTGCCAGTAGAACAGGGGGCGATCCAGGGGCCAACGTCCTGACTTTC.

Only one count was recorded for this clone. The V call is TRBV2, the J call TRBJ2-2, with 10 bases that match TRBD1. The CDR3 consists of 13 residues. CDR1 and CDR2 (germline): SNHLY, FYNNEI. With V trimmed by 11 bases and J by 4 bases, 4 bases remained unmatched. The CDR3 loop is CAGTGVATGELFF. The CDR3 DNA reads TGTGCCGGGACAGGGGTGGCCACCGGGGAGCTGTTTTTT.

This clone was seen only once. J is TRBJ1-5 and V is TRBV19; D is perhaps TRBD1 (6 bases). Trimming stripped 4 bases from V and 4 bases from J, with 17 bases between. The CDR3 extends over 16 amino acids. CDR1 LNHDA and CDR2 SQIVND come from the germline V gene (reference sequence). CDR3 protein: CASSTLLGDTNQPQHF. As DNA, the CDR3 is TGTGCCAGTAGTACCCTTTTAGGGGACACGAATCAGCCCCAGCATTTT.

The chain couples TRBV6-5 to TRBJ1-1; no clear D gene. CDR1 is MNHEY, CDR2 SVGAGI, per germline. CDR3 length: 14 residues. The V gene lost 7 bases and the J gene lost 4 bases, with 16 bases spanning the gap. The chain's CDR3 is CASTIGRAGTEAFF. As DNA, the CDR3 is TGTGCCAGCACGATAGGGAGAGCTGGCACTGAAGCTTTCTTT.

This clone was detected only once. V gene TRBV3-1 (or the pseudogene TRBV3-2) combines with J gene TRBJ2-5, with 8 bases that match TRBD2. CDR3 length: 14 residues. The J segment lost 3 bases and the V segment lost 3 bases, leaving 3 bases of the junction unmatched. Germline CDR1 is LGHDT and CDR2 is YNNKEL (reference sequence). The chain's CDR3 is CASSHAGGEETQYF. The CDR3 nucleotides are TGTGCCAGCAGCCACGCCGGGGGGGAAGAGACCCAGTACTTC.

The chain recombines TRBV10-3 with TRBJ1-2, with D uncertain. The V gene's germline CDR1 is ENHRY and CDR2 SYGVKD. The V end was cut by 0 bases, the J end by 4 bases, with 9 bases between. CDR3 length: 14 amino acids. CDR3 sequence reads: CAISESKGAYGYTF. The CDR3 DNA reads as TGTGCCATCAGTGAGTCGAAGGGAGCCTATGGCTACACCTTC.

In its sample, this clone was seen once. The chain recombines TRBV3-1 (or the pseudogene TRBV3-2) with TRBJ2-2; 11 nucleotides line up with TRBD2. CDR3 length equals 16 residues. Trimming cost V 1 base and J 6 bases; bases outside gene matches: 4. CDR1 LGHDT and CDR2 YNNKEL come from the germline V gene (reference sequence). The CDR3 protein is CASSQGLAGTPGELFF. The CDR3 nucleotides read TGTGCCAGCAGCCAAGGACTAGCGGGGACCCCCGGGGAGCTGTTTTTT.

CDR3 amino acids: CASSRESTDTQYF. The CDR3 nucleotides are TGTGCCAGCAGCCGGGAGTCCACAGATACGCAGTATTTT. The chain has TRBV7-8 and TRBJ2-3, with a weak D call TRBD2 (6 bases). The germline V gene encodes CDR1 SGHVS and CDR2 FQNEAQ. V lost 5 bases, J lost 2 bases, and 8 bases lay in between. The CDR3 extends over 13 amino acids. The complete variable domain, with remaining parts taken from reference TRBV7-8 and TRBJ2-3, reads GAGVSQSPRYKVAKRGQDVALRCDPISGHVSLFWYQQALGQGPEFLTYFQNEAQLDKSGLPSDRFFAERPEGSVSTLKIQRTQQEDSAVYLCASSRESTDTQYFGPGTRLTVL.

J is TRBJ1-6 and V is TRBV30, with unresolved D. Germline V lookup: CDR1 GTSNPN, CDR2 SVGIG (reference sequence). Trimming shortened V by 3 bases and J by 8 bases, and 14 bases separated the two germline ends. The CDR3 spans 14 residues. The CDR3 protein is CAWRTRGGYSPLHF. The CDR3 coding sequence is TGTGCCTGGAGGACGCGGGGAGGATATTCACCCCTCCACTTT.

V is TRBV19 and J is TRBJ1-1; D gene ambiguous. V lost 7 bases, J lost 11 bases, and 23 bases lay in between. From germline, CDR1 is LNHDA and CDR2 SQIVND (reference sequence). The CDR3 has 14 amino acids. CDR3 amino acids: CASNTGEGTLSAFF. In nucleotides, the CDR3 is TGTGCCAGTAACACCGGTGAGGGCACCCTGTCGGCTTTCTTT.

The J gene is TRBJ1-1, the V gene TRBV6-5; D is perhaps TRBD1 (5 bases). CDR3 length: 15 residues. The germline V and J ends were trimmed by 4 bases and 11 bases, with 23 bases remaining between them. The V gene's germline CDR1 is MNHEY and CDR2 SVGAGI. CDR3 in amino acids: CASSSHGDLQMGAFF. CDR3 DNA: TGTGCCAGCAGTTCCCATGGGGACTTACAAATGGGGGCTTTCTTT.

This chain connects TRBV6-5 to TRBJ1-5; D is unresolved. This CDR3 has 14 amino acids. V was trimmed by 5 bases and J by 4 bases, leaving 12 bases between them. Per the germline V gene, CDR1 is MNHEY and CDR2 is SVGAGI. The CDR3 here is CASSLGRGNQPQHF. CDR3 in DNA: TGTGCCAGCAGTCTCGGACGGGGAAATCAGCCCCAGCATTTT.

Only one count was recorded for this clone. The CDR3 region is CASSSYTQQGQAYEQYF. CDR3 coding DNA: TGTGCCAGCAGCTCCTATACCCAACAGGGGCAAGCCTACGAGCAGTACTTC. The chain has TRBV13 and TRBJ2-7, with 7 bases lining up with TRBD1. J lost 2 bases, V lost 4 bases, and 14 bases had no gene match. The germline CDR1 and CDR2 sequences are PRHDT and FYEKMQ (reference sequence). The CDR3 loop spans 17 amino acids.

The J gene is TRBJ1-6, the V gene TRBV4-1, with D hard to call. Germline V lookup: CDR1 MGHRA, CDR2 YSYEKL. V was cut by 1 base and J by 8 bases, with 15 bases left in between. This CDR3 has 16 amino acids. CDR3 bases: TGCGCCAGCAGCCAAGGTCCGTGGGCGGGAGATTCACCCCTCCACTTT. Translated: CASSQGPWAGDSPLHF.

The chain is built from TRBV29-1 and TRBJ2-5, with a weak D call TRBD1 (6 bases). Germline V lookup: CDR1 SQVTM, CDR2 ANQGSEA. V was trimmed by 3 bases and J by 4 bases, leaving 12 bases between them. The length of the CDR3 is 13 residues. CDR3 in DNA: TGCAGCGTTGATGACAGGTTTTCAGAGACCCAGTACTTC. Residues: CSVDDRFSETQYF. The full variable domain, rest sourced from reference TRBV29-1 and TRBJ2-5, is SAVISQKPSRDICQRGTSLTIQCQVDSQVTMMFWYRQQPGQSLTLIATANQGSEATYESGFVIDKFPISRPNLTFSTLTVSNMSPEDSSIYLCSVDDRFSETQYFGPGTRLLVL.

The CDR3 nucleotides are TGTGCCAGCAGTGAGGACTCTAGTTCCTACGAGCAGTACTTC. Amino acid sequence: CASSEDSSSYEQYF. This rearrangement joins TRBV2 to TRBJ2-7, with a possible D match to TRBD2 (5 bases). Germline V gene sequence: CDR1 SNHLY, CDR2 FYNNEI. This CDR3 is 14 amino acids long. V was clipped by 3 bases and J by 1 base, with 10 bases between them.

The gene calls are TRBV7-3 and TRBJ2-3, with a tentative D call TRBD1 (6 bases). Trimming removed 5 bases from V and 1 base from J, with 16 bases in between. There are 16 residues in the CDR3. CDR1 and CDR2 (germline): SGHTA, FQGTGA. CDR3 loop: CASSPLKGDGTDTQYF. CDR3 bases: TGTGCCAGCAGCCCACTCAAGGGGGACGGCACAGATACGCAGTATTTT. Drawing the rest from reference TRBV7-3 and TRBJ2-3, the complete variable domain is GAGVSQTPSNKVTEKGKYVELRCDPISGHTALYWYRQSLGQGPEFLIYFQGTGAADDSGLPNDRFFAVRPEGSVSTLKIQRTERGDSAVYLCASSPLKGDGTDTQYFGPGTRLTVL.

The chain links TRBV7-8 to TRBJ1-6; 7 bases are shared with TRBD1. V lost 3 bases and J lost 0; bases outside the gene matches: 8. This CDR3 comprises 18 residues. Germline V gene data show CDR1 as SGHVS and CDR2 as FQNEAQ. CDR3 nucleotide sequence: TGTGCCAGCAGCTTGAGACAGGGTTCTAGCTCCTATAATTCACCCCTCCACTTT. As protein: CASSLRQGSSSYNSPLHF.